Below are 2 T cell receptor beta chains sequenced from a single sample in a study of vaccination effects on CD4 cells after COVID-19 (dated by TCRdb to between 2021 and 2024). Library creation used the immunoSEQ multiplex PCR assay. The source is immuneACCESS, and TCRdb retained only in-frame sequences with V and J called. Part of the clones is not carried over; for the studies checked, unresolved V genes explain less than half of this, and the remainder is unexplained. Across this sample there are approximately 74,000 clones, with 60% to 80% seen only once. 0.85% to 1.3% of the sample goes to the ten largest clones. In the ViraFEST assay, PBMC were stimulated with viral peptide pools, and antigen-specific CD4+ T cell clonotypes were then identified by expansion using TCR sequencing. After approximately eleven days of culture, CD4+ T cells were isolated with the EasySep CD4+ T cell isolation kit. Two doses of either the BNT162b2 or the mRNA-1273 mRNA SARS-CoV-2 vaccine were administered to participants.

For these TCRs, the target antigens are not known. The specimen was CD4+ T cells from PBMCs cultured with HCoV-OC43 spike peptides, collected after COVID-19 vaccination. The intended sense of this specimen's cell subset or site label: HCoV-OC43 spike overlapping peptide pool stimulation. These receptors were taken from a human donor who received a COVID-19 vaccine.

In this sample, this clone turned up a few times. The V call is TRBV21-1, the J call TRBJ1-2. TRBV21-1 is a pseudogene locus. The CDR3 length is 13 residues. The CDR3 is CASSKAPGWGYTF. CDR3 DNA sequence: TGTGCCAGCAGCAAAGCCCCGGGCTGGGGCTACACCTTC.

This clone has only a few counts. The chain joins TRBV28 to TRBJ2-7, with 10 bases lining up with TRBD1. After removal of 5 bases from V and 5 bases from J, the junction contained 12 bases not matched to a gene. The CDR3 is 16 amino acids. Germline lookup yields CDR1 MDHEN and CDR2 SYDVKM. The CDR3 spells CASSRGQGSPRNEQYV. CDR3 nucleotide sequence: TGTGCCAGCAGTCGGGGACAGGGGTCTCCCAGGAACGAGCAGTACGTC.